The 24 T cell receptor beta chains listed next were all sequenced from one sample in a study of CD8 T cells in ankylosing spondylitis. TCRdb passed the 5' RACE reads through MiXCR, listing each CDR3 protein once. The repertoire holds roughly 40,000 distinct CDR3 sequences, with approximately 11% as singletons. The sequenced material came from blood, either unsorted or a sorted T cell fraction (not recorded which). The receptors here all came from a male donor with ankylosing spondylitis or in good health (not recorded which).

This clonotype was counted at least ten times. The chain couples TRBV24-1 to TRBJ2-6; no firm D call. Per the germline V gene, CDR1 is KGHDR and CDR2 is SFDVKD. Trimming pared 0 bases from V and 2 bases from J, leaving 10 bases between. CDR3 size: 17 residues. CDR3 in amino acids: CATSDLPRGTGANVLTF. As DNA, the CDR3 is TGTGCCACCAGTGATTTGCCCCGAGGTACTGGGGCCAACGTCCTGACTTTC.

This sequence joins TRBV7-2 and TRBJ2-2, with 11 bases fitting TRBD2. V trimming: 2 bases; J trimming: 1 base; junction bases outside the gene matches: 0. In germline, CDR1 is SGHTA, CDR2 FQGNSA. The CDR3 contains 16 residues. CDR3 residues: CASSLLAGGNTGELFF. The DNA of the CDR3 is TGTGCCAGCAGCTTACTAGCGGGGGGGAACACCGGGGAGCTGTTTTTT.

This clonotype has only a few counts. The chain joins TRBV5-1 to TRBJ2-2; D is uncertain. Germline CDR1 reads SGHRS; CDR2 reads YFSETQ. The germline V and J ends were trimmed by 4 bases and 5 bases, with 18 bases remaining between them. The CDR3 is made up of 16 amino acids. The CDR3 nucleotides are TGCGCCAGCAGCGAACGACAACAACCGAGGACCGGGGAGCTGTTTTTT. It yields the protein CASSERQQPRTGELFF.

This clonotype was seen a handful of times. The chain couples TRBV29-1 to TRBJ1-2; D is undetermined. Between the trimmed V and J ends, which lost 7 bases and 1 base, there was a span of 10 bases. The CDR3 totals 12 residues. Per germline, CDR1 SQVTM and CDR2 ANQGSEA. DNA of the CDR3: TGCAGCGGGGTGGTCCTTAACTATGGCTACACCTTC. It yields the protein CSGVVLNYGYTF.

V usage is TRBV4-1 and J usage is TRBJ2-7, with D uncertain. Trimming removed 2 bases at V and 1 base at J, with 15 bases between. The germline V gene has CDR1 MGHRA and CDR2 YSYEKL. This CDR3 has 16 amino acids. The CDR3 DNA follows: TGCGCCAGCAGCCAAACGTTACGGGCCACGTCCTACGAGCAGTACTTC. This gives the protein CASSQTLRATSYEQYF.

The CDR3 nucleotides read TGCAGTGCTAACCCTCATGACGCTAGCGGGGGGAAGCCAGATACGCAGTATTTT. Translating it yields CSANPHDASGGKPDTQYF. V gene TRBV20-1 combines with J gene TRBJ2-3; 11 bases are a match to TRBD2. The junction had 16 bases not matched to a gene; V was cut back by 4 bases and J by 4 bases. CDR1 and CDR2 from the germline V gene are DFQATT and SNEGSKA (reference sequence). CDR3 size: 18 residues.

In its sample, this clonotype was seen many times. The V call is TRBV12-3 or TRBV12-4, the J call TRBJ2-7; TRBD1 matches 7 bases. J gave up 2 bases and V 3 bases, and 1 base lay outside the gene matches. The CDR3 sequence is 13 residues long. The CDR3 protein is CASSLGQTYEQYF. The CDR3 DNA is TGTGCCAGCAGTTTGGGACAGACCTACGAGCAGTACTTC.

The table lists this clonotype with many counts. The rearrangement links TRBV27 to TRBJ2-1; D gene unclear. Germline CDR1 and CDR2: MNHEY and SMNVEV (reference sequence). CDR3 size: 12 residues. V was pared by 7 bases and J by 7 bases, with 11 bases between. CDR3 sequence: CASTSPANEQFF. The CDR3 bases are TGTGCCAGCACATCTCCGGCGAATGAGCAGTTCTTC.

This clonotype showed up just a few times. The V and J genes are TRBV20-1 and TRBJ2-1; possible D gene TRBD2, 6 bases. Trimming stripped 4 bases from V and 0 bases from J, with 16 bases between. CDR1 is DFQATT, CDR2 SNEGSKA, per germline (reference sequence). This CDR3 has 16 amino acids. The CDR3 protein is CSAKPATGGSYNEQFF. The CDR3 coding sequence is TGCAGTGCTAAGCCCGCGACCGGGGGCTCCTACAATGAGCAGTTCTTC.

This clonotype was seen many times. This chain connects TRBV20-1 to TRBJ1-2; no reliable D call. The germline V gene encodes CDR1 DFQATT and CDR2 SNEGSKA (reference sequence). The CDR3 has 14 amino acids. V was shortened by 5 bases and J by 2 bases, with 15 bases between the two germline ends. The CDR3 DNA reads TGCAGTGCTCTAAGGGCTGGGAGAAACTATGGCTACACCTTC. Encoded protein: CSALRAGRNYGYTF.

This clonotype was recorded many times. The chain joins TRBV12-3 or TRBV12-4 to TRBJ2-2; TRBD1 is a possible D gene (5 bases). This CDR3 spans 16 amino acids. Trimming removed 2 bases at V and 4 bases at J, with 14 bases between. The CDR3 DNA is TGTGCCAGCAGTTTATTATTGGGGCTGGGCACCGGGGAGCTGTTTTTT. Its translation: CASSLLLGLGTGELFF.

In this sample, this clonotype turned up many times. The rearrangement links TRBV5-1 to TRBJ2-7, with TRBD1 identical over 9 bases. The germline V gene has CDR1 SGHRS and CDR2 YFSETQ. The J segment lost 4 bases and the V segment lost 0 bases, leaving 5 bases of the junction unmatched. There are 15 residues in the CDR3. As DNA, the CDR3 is TGCGCCAGCAGCTTGGGACAGGGGGTATTTTACGAGCAGTACTTC. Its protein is CASSLGQGVFYEQYF.

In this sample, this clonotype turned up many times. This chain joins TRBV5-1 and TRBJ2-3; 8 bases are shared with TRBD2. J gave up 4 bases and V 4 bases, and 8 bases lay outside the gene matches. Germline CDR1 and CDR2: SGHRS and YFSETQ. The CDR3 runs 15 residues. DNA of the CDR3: TGCGCCAGCAGCACCAGCGGGGGTGGGGCAGATACGCAGTATTTT. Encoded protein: CASSTSGGGADTQYF. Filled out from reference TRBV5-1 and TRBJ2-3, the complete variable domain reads KAGVTQTPRYLIKTRGQQVTLSCSPISGHRSVSWYQQTPGQGLQFLFEYFSETQRNKGNFPGRFSGRQFSNSRSEMNVSTLELGDSALYLCASSTSGGGADTQYFGPGTRLTVL.

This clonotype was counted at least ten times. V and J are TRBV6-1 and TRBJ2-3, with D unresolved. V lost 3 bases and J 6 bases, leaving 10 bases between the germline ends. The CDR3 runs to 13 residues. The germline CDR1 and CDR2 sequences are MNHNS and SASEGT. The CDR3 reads CASSDWSVDTQYF. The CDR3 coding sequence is TGTGCCAGCAGTGATTGGAGTGTCGATACGCAGTATTTT.

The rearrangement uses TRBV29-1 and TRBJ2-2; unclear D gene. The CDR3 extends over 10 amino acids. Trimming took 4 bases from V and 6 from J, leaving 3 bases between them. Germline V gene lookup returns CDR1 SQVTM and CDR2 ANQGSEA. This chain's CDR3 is CSVGSGELFF. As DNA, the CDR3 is TGCAGCGTTGGGTCCGGGGAGCTGTTTTTT.

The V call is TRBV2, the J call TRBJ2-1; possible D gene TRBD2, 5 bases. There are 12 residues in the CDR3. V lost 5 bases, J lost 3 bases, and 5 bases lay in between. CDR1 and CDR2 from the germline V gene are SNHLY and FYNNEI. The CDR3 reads CASSRDYNEQFF. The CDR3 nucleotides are TGTGCCAGCAGTCGGGACTACAATGAGCAGTTCTTC.

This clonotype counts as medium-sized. The CDR3 sequence: CASSARRDRAFDEQYF. The DNA for the CDR3 is TGTGCCAGCAGCGCCCGTCGCGACAGGGCCTTTGACGAGCAGTACTTC. The chain is built from TRBV9 and TRBJ2-7; 7 bases match TRBD1. Germline assignment: CDR1 SGDLS and CDR2 YYNGEE. CDR3 size: 16 residues. Trimming cost V 3 bases and J 5 bases; bases outside gene matches: 14.

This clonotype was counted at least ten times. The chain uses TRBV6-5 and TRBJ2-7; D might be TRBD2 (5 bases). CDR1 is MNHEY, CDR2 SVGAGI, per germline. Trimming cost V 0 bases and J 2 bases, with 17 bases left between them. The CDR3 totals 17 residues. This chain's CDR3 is CASSYSFSSSRTYEQYF. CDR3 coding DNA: TGTGCCAGCAGTTACTCTTTTTCGTCTAGCAGAACCTACGAGCAGTACTTC.

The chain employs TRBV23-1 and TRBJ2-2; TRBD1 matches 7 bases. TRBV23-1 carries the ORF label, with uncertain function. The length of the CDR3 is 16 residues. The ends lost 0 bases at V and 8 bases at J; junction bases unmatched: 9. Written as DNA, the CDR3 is TGCGCCAGCAGTCAATCGGACAGGTCAGCACCGGGGGAGCTGTTTTTT. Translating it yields CASSQSDRSAPGELFF.

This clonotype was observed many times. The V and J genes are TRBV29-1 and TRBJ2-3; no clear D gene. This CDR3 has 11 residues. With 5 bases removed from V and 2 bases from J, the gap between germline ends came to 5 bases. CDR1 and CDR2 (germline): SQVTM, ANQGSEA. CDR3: CSVLTTDTQYF. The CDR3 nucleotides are TGCAGCGTTCTCACCACAGATACGCAGTATTTT.

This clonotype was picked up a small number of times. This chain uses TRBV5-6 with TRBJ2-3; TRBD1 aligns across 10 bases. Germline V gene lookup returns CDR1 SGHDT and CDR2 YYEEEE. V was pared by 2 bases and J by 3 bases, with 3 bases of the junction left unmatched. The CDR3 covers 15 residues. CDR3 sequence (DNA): TGTGCCAGCAGCTTTGGGACAGGGGTTACAGATACGCAGTATTTT. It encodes CASSFGTGVTDTQYF.

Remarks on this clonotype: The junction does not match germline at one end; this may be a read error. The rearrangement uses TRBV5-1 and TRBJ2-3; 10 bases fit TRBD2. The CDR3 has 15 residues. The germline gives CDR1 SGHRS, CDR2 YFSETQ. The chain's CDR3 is CASSLLAGLIDAQYF. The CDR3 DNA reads TGCGCCAGCAGCTTACTAGCGGGGTTGATAGATGCGCAGTATTTT.

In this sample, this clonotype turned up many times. CDR3 coding DNA: TGTGCCAGCAGTCTGGACAGACAAGAGACCCAGTACTTC. Protein sequence: CASSLDRQETQYF. The chain has TRBV12-3 or TRBV12-4 and TRBJ2-5, with D perhaps TRBD1 (6 bases). The CDR3 extends over 13 amino acids. V was cut by 5 bases and J by 2 bases, with 9 bases left in between.

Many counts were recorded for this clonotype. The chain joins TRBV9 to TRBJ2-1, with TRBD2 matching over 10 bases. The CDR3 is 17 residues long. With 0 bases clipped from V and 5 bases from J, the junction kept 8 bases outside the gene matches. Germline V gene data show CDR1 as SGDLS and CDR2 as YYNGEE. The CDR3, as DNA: TGTGCCAGCAGCGTAGGTCCAGGACTAGCGGCTAACAATGAGCAGTTCTTC. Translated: CASSVGPGLAANNEQFF.